A selection of T cell receptor beta chains follows, all from one sample in a study of naive and memory T cell subsets. MiXCR, applied by TCRdb to the UMI-ligation and nested PCR reads, yields one record per CDR3 protein. This sample has about 140,000 distinct CDR3 sequences, with 15% to 20% found just once. Sequenced material: naive CD8+ T cells from blood. These receptor sequences come from a human donor in good health. Both conserved end residues are part of each CDR3. D genes are given only for firm matches. Some rows mark clone size as missing; the rest say once, few, many or name a class of expanded clone.

j_call: TRBJ1-1; d_call: TRBD1; clone_size: .; v_call: TRBV28; cdr3_aa: CASSHRGNTEAFF; cdr3_nt: TGTGCCAGCAGTCACAGGGGCAACACTGAAGCTTTCTTT
j_call: TRBJ1-1; d_call: .; clone_size: .; v_call: TRBV28; cdr3_aa: CASSFGLQGPTEAFF; cdr3_nt: TGTGCCAGCAGTTTCGGGCTACAGGGCCCCACTGAAGCTTTCTTT
j_call: TRBJ2-7; d_call: .; clone_size: .; v_call: TRBV2; cdr3_aa: CASKSAYSYEQYF; cdr3_nt: TGTGCCAGCAAATCAGCGTACTCCTACGAGCAGTACTTC
j_call: TRBJ2-1; d_call: TRBD1; clone_size: few; v_call: TRBV6-6; cdr3_aa: CASSYSNRGEQFF; cdr3_nt: TGTGCCAGCAGTTACTCCAACAGGGGTGAGCAGTTCTTC
j_call: TRBJ2-7; d_call: TRBD1; clone_size: few; v_call: TRBV10-3; cdr3_aa: CAISESGTEYQYF; cdr3_nt: TGTGCCATCAGTGAGTCTGGGACAGAATATCAGTACTTC
j_call: TRBJ2-7; d_call: .; clone_size: few; v_call: TRBV4-2; cdr3_aa: CASSQAPLGYEQYF; cdr3_nt: TGTGCCAGCAGCCAAGCTCCCCTCGGATACGAGCAGTACTTC
j_call: TRBJ2-1; d_call: .; clone_size: .; v_call: TRBV15; cdr3_aa: CATSRDQALNEQFF; cdr3_nt: TGTGCCACCAGCAGAGACCAGGCATTAAATGAGCAGTTCTTC
j_call: TRBJ1-2; d_call: .; clone_size: .; v_call: TRBV12-3/TRBV12-4; cdr3_aa: CASGPIRGGRDDGYTF; cdr3_nt: TGTGCCAGCGGACCCATTAGGGGAGGCAGGGACGATGGCTACACCTTC
j_call: TRBJ2-4; d_call: .; clone_size: .; v_call: TRBV28; cdr3_aa: CASSLTGEEGIQYF; cdr3_nt: TGTGCCAGCAGTTTGACGGGAGAGGAGGGCATTCAGTACTTC
j_call: TRBJ2-7; d_call: TRBD2; clone_size: .; v_call: TRBV20-1; cdr3_aa: CSARVAGEQYF; cdr3_nt: TGCAGTGCTAGAGTAGCGGGTGAGCAGTACTTC
j_call: TRBJ2-6; d_call: .; clone_size: .; v_call: TRBV5-1; cdr3_aa: CASSLARGGGAGANVLTF; cdr3_nt: TGCGCCAGCAGCTTGGCCAGGGGAGGAGGGGCTGGGGCCAACGTCCTGACTTTC
j_call: TRBJ1-2; d_call: .; clone_size: few; v_call: TRBV9; cdr3_aa: CASSVEDISVYGYTF; cdr3_nt: TGTGCCAGCAGCGTCGAAGACATATCCGTCTATGGCTACACCTTC
j_call: TRBJ1-1; d_call: .; clone_size: .; v_call: TRBV28; cdr3_aa: CAISLGNTEAFF; cdr3_nt: TGTGCCATCAGTTTGGGGAACACTGAAGCTTTCTTT
j_call: TRBJ2-1; d_call: .; clone_size: .; v_call: TRBV28; cdr3_aa: CASTLADNEQFF; cdr3_nt: TGTGCCAGCACACTAGCAGACAATGAGCAGTTCTTC
j_call: TRBJ1-2; d_call: TRBD1; clone_size: .; v_call: TRBV5-1; cdr3_aa: CASSPGQGGGYGYTF; cdr3_nt: TGCGCCAGCAGCCCGGGACAGGGGGGCGGGTATGGCTACACCTTC
j_call: TRBJ2-1; d_call: .; clone_size: .; v_call: TRBV28; cdr3_aa: CASTLDKDNEQFF; cdr3_nt: TGTGCCAGCACTCTCGACAAGGACAATGAGCAGTTCTTC
j_call: TRBJ2-7; d_call: TRBD2; clone_size: .; v_call: TRBV6-2/TRBV6-3; cdr3_aa: CASRGLAGGPEQYF; cdr3_nt: TGTGCCAGCAGAGGACTAGCGGGAGGGCCCGAGCAGTACTTC
j_call: TRBJ2-2; d_call: .; clone_size: .; v_call: TRBV12-3/TRBV12-4; cdr3_aa: CASSSASAGELFF; cdr3_nt: TGTGCCAGCAGTTCCGCTTCTGCCGGGGAGCTGTTTTTT
j_call: TRBJ2-1; d_call: .; clone_size: .; v_call: TRBV9; cdr3_aa: CASSVESDEQFF; cdr3_nt: TGTGCCAGCAGCGTAGAATCGGATGAGCAGTTCTTC
j_call: TRBJ2-7; d_call: TRBD2; clone_size: few; v_call: TRBV23-1; cdr3_aa: CASSQYKVFPSGHEQYF; cdr3_nt: TGCGCCAGCAGTCAATACAAAGTTTTTCCTAGCGGCCACGAGCAGTACTTC
j_call: TRBJ2-7; d_call: TRBD2; clone_size: .; v_call: TRBV6-2/TRBV6-3; cdr3_aa: CASTGTREQYF; cdr3_nt: TGTGCCAGCACCGGGACTAGGGAGCAGTACTTC
j_call: TRBJ2-7; d_call: TRBD1; clone_size: .; v_call: TRBV6-5; cdr3_aa: CASSRDRVGYEQYF; cdr3_nt: TGTGCCAGCAGTCGGGACAGGGTAGGCTACGAGCAGTACTTC
j_call: TRBJ2-2; d_call: .; clone_size: few; v_call: TRBV11-2; cdr3_aa: CASRWGTGELFF; cdr3_nt: TGTGCCAGCCGATGGGGGACCGGGGAGCTGTTTTTT
j_call: TRBJ1-1; d_call: .; clone_size: many; v_call: TRBV7-9; cdr3_aa: CASSLTPQGPMNTEAFF; cdr3_nt: TGTGCCAGCAGCTTAACCCCACAGGGACCCATGAACACTGAAGCTTTCTTT
j_call: TRBJ2-1; d_call: .; clone_size: .; v_call: TRBV14; cdr3_aa: CASSLDSNNEQFF; cdr3_nt: TGTGCCAGCAGCCTCGACAGCAACAATGAGCAGTTCTTC
j_call: TRBJ2-1; d_call: TRBD2; clone_size: many; v_call: TRBV4-1; cdr3_aa: CASSQEEREMYNEQFF; cdr3_nt: TGCGCCAGCAGCCAAGAGGAGCGGGAGATGTACAATGAGCAGTTCTTC
j_call: TRBJ1-1; d_call: .; clone_size: .; v_call: TRBV4-1; cdr3_aa: CASSQDLNTEAFF; cdr3_nt: TGCGCCAGCAGCCAAGATTTGAACACTGAAGCTTTCTTT
j_call: TRBJ2-7; d_call: .; clone_size: few; v_call: TRBV29-1; cdr3_aa: CSVEEPRAGDEQYF; cdr3_nt: TGCAGCGTTGAAGAACCGAGGGCTGGGGACGAGCAGTACTTC
j_call: TRBJ2-5; d_call: TRBD2; clone_size: .; v_call: TRBV15; cdr3_aa: CATSRDEAGVQETQYF; cdr3_nt: TGTGCCACCAGCAGAGATGAAGCGGGAGTCCAAGAGACCCAGTACTTC
j_call: TRBJ1-3; d_call: .; clone_size: once; v_call: TRBV28; cdr3_aa: CASSSYLITEDPMANSGNTIYF; cdr3_nt: TGTGCCAGCAGTTCCTACTTAATAACGGAGGACCCCATGGCTAACTCTGGAAACACCATATATTTT
j_call: TRBJ2-7; d_call: .; clone_size: few; v_call: TRBV29-1; cdr3_aa: CSVGGTTYEQYF; cdr3_nt: TGCAGCGTTGGTGGCACAACCTACGAGCAGTACTTC
j_call: TRBJ2-7; d_call: .; clone_size: few; v_call: TRBV15; cdr3_aa: CATSTGPGYEQYF; cdr3_nt: TGTGCCACCAGCACGGGACCCGGCTACGAGCAGTACTTC
j_call: TRBJ2-1; d_call: .; clone_size: few; v_call: TRBV7-9; cdr3_aa: CASSLPPGHQFF; cdr3_nt: TGTGCCAGCAGCTTACCCCCGGGTCACCAGTTCTTC
j_call: TRBJ2-3; d_call: .; clone_size: few; v_call: TRBV7-5; cdr3_aa: CISVPEASHSPTGSEGTDTQYF; cdr3_nt: .
j_call: TRBJ2-3; d_call: TRBD2; clone_size: few; v_call: TRBV27; cdr3_aa: CASSLSISGGSTQYF; cdr3_nt: TGTGCCAGCAGTTTATCGATCTCGGGGGGTTCCACGCAGTATTTT
j_call: TRBJ2-7; d_call: .; clone_size: .; v_call: TRBV7-6; cdr3_aa: CASSSGSWSEQYF; cdr3_nt: TGTGCCAGCAGCTCAGGGTCATGGTCCGAGCAGTACTTC
j_call: TRBJ2-3; d_call: TRBD2; clone_size: few; v_call: TRBV4-3; cdr3_aa: CASSQEGSSGSTDTQYF; cdr3_nt: TGCGCCAGCAGCCAAGAAGGTTCTAGCGGGAGCACAGATACGCAGTATTTT
j_call: TRBJ2-1; d_call: TRBD2; clone_size: .; v_call: TRBV4-3; cdr3_aa: CASSQDGAGTYNEQFF; cdr3_nt: TGCGCCAGCAGCCAAGATGGAGCGGGAACCTACAATGAGCAGTTCTTC
j_call: TRBJ1-3; d_call: .; clone_size: .; v_call: TRBV4-1; cdr3_aa: CASSQDPRGNTIYF; cdr3_nt: TGCGCCAGCAGCCAAGACCCCCGTGGAAACACCATATATTTT
j_call: TRBJ2-5; d_call: .; clone_size: few; v_call: TRBV28; cdr3_aa: CASSFYGGGGTQYF; cdr3_nt: TGTGCCAGCAGTTTTTATGGTGGTGGCGGGACCCAGTACTTC
j_call: TRBJ2-7; d_call: .; clone_size: .; v_call: TRBV6-5; cdr3_aa: CASSYNQLREQYF; cdr3_nt: TGTGCCAGCAGTTACAATCAGCTCAGGGAGCAGTACTTC
j_call: TRBJ2-3; d_call: .; clone_size: few; v_call: TRBV27; cdr3_aa: CASSFGGIADTQYF; cdr3_nt: TGTGCCAGCAGTTTTGGTGGTATAGCAGATACGCAGTATTTT
j_call: TRBJ1-5; d_call: TRBD1; clone_size: few; v_call: TRBV6-2/TRBV6-3; cdr3_aa: CASTLGQGGNQPQHF; cdr3_nt: TGTGCCAGCACCTTGGGACAGGGTGGCAATCAGCCCCAGCATTTT